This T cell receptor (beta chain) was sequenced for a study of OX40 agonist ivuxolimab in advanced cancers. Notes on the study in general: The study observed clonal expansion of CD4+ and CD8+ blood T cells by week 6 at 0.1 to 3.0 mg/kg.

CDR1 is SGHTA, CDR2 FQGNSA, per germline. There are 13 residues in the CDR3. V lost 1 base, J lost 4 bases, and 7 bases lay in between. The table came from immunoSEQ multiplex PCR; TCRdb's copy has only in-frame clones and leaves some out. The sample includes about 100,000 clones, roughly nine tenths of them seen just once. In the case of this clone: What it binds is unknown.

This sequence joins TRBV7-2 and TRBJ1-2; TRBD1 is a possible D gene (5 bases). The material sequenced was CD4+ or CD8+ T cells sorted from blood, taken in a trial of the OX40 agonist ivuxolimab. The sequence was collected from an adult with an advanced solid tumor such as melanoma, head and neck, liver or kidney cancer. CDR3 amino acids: CASSLEQVYGYTF. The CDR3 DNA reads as TGTGCCAGCAGCTTAGAACAGGTCTATGGCTACACCTTC.